This TCR beta chain is from a study of blood T cell repertoires in COVID-19. Only in-frame clones appear in the TCRdb table, and some are missing; sequencing was by immunoSEQ multiplex PCR. Of some 45,000 clones listed, 86% are singletons. Germline trimming cut 0 bases from V and 9 bases from J; bases unmatched to any gene: 8. Germline V gives CDR1 SGDLS, CDR2 YYNGEE. This CDR3 is built from 16 residues. Specimen: peripheral blood. The clonotype originates from a human donor in a cohort sampled during active COVID-19. The rearrangement joins TRBV9 to TRBJ2-1; 11 bases are a match to TRBD2. CDR3 sequence: CASSVVGLAGSGEQFF. For the CDR3, the DNA is TGTGCCAGCAGCGTAGTCGGACTAGCGGGTAGCGGTGAGCAGTTCTTC. The full variable domain, rest sourced from reference TRBV9 and TRBJ2-1, is DSGVTQTPKHLITATGQRVTLRCSPRSGDLSVYWYQQSLDQGLQFLIQYYNGEERAKGNILERFSAQQFPDLHSELNLSSLELGDSALYFCASSVVGLAGSGEQFFGPGTRLTVL.